The rows below give T cell receptor beta chains drawn from one sample of a study of graft-versus-host responses after intestinal transplantation. The method was immunoSEQ multiplex PCR; TCRdb's version includes in-frame clones alone and lacks a portion of them. The table lists about 73,000 clones, 85% to 90% of them singletons. Antigen specificity for these receptors is unknown. The specimen was unstimulated CD8+ T cells sorted from spleen or lymph node cells, collected before transplant. The receptors stem from a human donor who was the organ donor for an intestinal transplant. The CDR3 runs from the conserved cysteine through the conserved F or W. Rows may omit the clone size; those that give it use once, few, many or a size class.

CASSLRGYTGELFF	TRBV28	TRBJ2-2	.
CASSIGRLGTLTEAFF	TRBV19	TRBJ1-1	.
CASSQQNTEAFF	TRBV4-1	TRBJ1-1	.
CAISESNSGASTDTQYF	TRBV10-3	TRBJ2-3	.
CSVEDGQGVGNTIYF	TRBV29-1	TRBJ1-3	.
CASSSPGGNTEAFF	TRBV7-8	TRBJ1-1	.
CASSHHTGTPTNEQFF	TRBV4-1	TRBJ2-1	.
CASSDWGTGSGELFF	TRBV25-1	TRBJ2-2	.
CASSLEAMDSYEKLFF	TRBV11-3	TRBJ1-4	.
CASSLDRERGAYNEQFF	TRBV7-2	TRBJ2-1	.
CASSLGGGQGNSPLHF	TRBV7-6	TRBJ1-6	.
CASRAGLAGGGLQETQYF	TRBV4-1	TRBJ2-5	.
CASSFLYRGRGYTF	TRBV7-9	TRBJ1-2	few
CASSSSLREFGEKLFF	TRBV5-4	TRBJ1-4	.
CASSLSGYGGGTEAFF	TRBV5-6	TRBJ1-1	.
CASSRVKSSYNEQFF	TRBV6-5	TRBJ2-1	.
CSEERLESSGNTIYF	TRBV29-1	TRBJ1-3	.
CASGSGAYSPLHF	TRBV6-5	TRBJ1-6	once
CASSYLYTGELFF	TRBV7-2	TRBJ2-2	.
CASGGYGAFF	TRBV4-2	TRBJ1-1	.
CASGAGALGGYTF	TRBV25-1	TRBJ1-2	.
CASSYWGLPQPQHF	TRBV6-6	TRBJ1-5	.
CAWRSPLGPLHF	TRBV30	TRBJ1-6	.
CASSSYLRGGGDEQFF	TRBV7-6	TRBJ2-1	.
CASSDSASGGSDTQYF	TRBV6-4	TRBJ2-3	.
CASSFDREGTDTQYF	TRBV28	TRBJ2-3	once
CASSLQGAGQPQHF	TRBV28	TRBJ1-5	.
CASSSGGNTGELFF	TRBV7-9	TRBJ2-2	.
CASSISPGLAGGLETQYF	TRBV7-2	TRBJ2-5	.
CASSARGGDTGELFF	TRBV4-1	TRBJ2-2	.
CASSLLSTQRDTQYF	TRBV7-9	TRBJ2-3	.
CASRRQGSDTEAFF	TRBV19	TRBJ1-1	.
CASSTGMNTEAFF	TRBV6-4	TRBJ1-1	few